This TCR beta chain was identified in a study of T cell responses to AZD1222 COVID-19 vaccine. CDR1 SGHAT and CDR2 FQNNGV come from the germline V gene. V dropped 5 bases and J dropped 6 bases, with 19 bases sitting between them. This CDR3 is 15 amino acids long. This table comes from immunoSEQ multiplex PCR, and its TCRdb copy is limited to in-frame clones, with some not included. The sample shows approximately 180,000 clones, about 89% of them seen only once. The V and J genes are TRBV11-2 and TRBJ1-1; TRBD1 might be the D (6 bases). The TCR was taken from an adult in good health. The sequencing used peripheral blood, collected on day 0 of AZD1222 vaccination. CDR3 protein: CASSGGQPGLPEAFF. The CDR3 DNA reads as TGTGCCAGCAGCGGAGGACAGCCCGGGCTGCCTGAAGCTTTCTTT.